Listed below are T cell receptor beta chains from one sample, sequenced in a study of molecular identifiers for immune sequencing clone quantification. Via MiXCR, TCRdb re-called the PCR reads, giving one row per CDR3 protein. This sample yields about 640,000 distinct CDR3 sequences, of which roughly 21% are seen a single time; 0.85% belongs to the top ten. Sample: naive CD8+ T cells from blood, with Jurkat cell RNA spiked in. These receptors all stem from a human donor in good health. Some libraries in this study had Jurkat cell RNA spiked in. Both conserved end residues are part of each CDR3.

V gene: TRBV7-9; CDR3 protein: CASSLGTDTQYF
V gene: TRBV20-1; CDR3 protein: CSARDRTGQETQYF
V gene: TRBV20-1; CDR3 protein: CSARIQRFYGYTF
V gene: TRBV12-3/TRBV12-4; CDR3 protein: CASSFSVGVMVGQFF
V gene: TRBV6-6; CDR3 protein: CAGNRDPYNSPLHF
V gene: TRBV25-1; CDR3 protein: CASTTGGPTGELFF
V gene: TRBV11-1; CDR3 protein: CASSSLFAGGAYNEQFF
V gene: TRBV4-2; CDR3 protein: CASSQEARTYTEAFF
V gene: TRBV27; CDR3 protein: CATRGDGYSYEQYF
V gene: TRBV4-2; CDR3 protein: CASSQGQGSNQPEHF
V gene: TRBV9; CDR3 protein: CASSPEGTSGRTDEQYF
V gene: TRBV11-2; CDR3 protein: CASSLFSGGGYEQYF
V gene: TRBV7-9; CDR3 protein: CANSLGGGGTYEQYF
V gene: TRBV14; CDR3 protein: CASSQDLGALESEAFF
V gene: TRBV4-3; CDR3 protein: CASSQDPGTGIFDPNTGELFF
V gene: TRBV4-3; CDR3 protein: CASSQGIAHLNTEAFF
V gene: TRBV7-9; CDR3 protein: CASSLVLGAFDEQYF
V gene: TRBV4-1; CDR3 protein: CASSQTGVFSPLHF
V gene: TRBV30; CDR3 protein: CAQKVDTGELFF
V gene: TRBV12-3/TRBV12-4; CDR3 protein: CASSETRGEQYF
V gene: TRBV6-2/TRBV6-3; CDR3 protein: CASSYAANGVYEQYF
V gene: TRBV7-6; CDR3 protein: CASSLGTVYNSPLHF
V gene: TRBV30; CDR3 protein: CAWSGGLGGETQYF
V gene: TRBV25-1; CDR3 protein: CASSDRQLEAFF
V gene: TRBV6-5; CDR3 protein: CASTGETQYF